This is a list of T cell receptor beta chains from one sample in a study of cytomegalovirus exposure and HLA in healthy donors. Some clones are missing from TCRdb's copy, which holds only in-frame ones; the method was immunoSEQ multiplex PCR. The sample records about 98,000 clones, about 90% being singletons. The sample comprised PBMCs. These receptors were obtained from a man younger than 35 in good health and CMV-seropositive. Both conserved end residues are part of each CDR3. The order of the fields is J gene, V gene, D gene, clone size, CDR3 protein, CDR3 DNA. A D gene is named only where the DNA matches it firmly. Size is stated for part of the rows, as once, few or many counts, or as a class when the clone is expanded.

TRBJ2-7	TRBV6-5	.	.	CASSYSSRSSYEQYF	TGTGCCAGCAGTTACTCGAGCCGGAGTAGTTACGAGCAGTACTTC
TRBJ2-7	TRBV4-3	.	once	CASSQDSSLSYEQYF	TGCGCCAGCAGCCAAGATTCCTCTCTCTCCTACGAGCAGTACTTC
TRBJ2-5	TRBV5-4	.	.	CASSALGGMETQYF	TGTGCCAGCAGTGCCCTTGGAGGGATGGAGACCCAGTACTTC
TRBJ2-3	TRBV28	TRBD2	.	CASINIAGGTDTQYF	TGTGCCAGCATTAACATAGCGGGGGGCACAGATACGCAGTATTTT
TRBJ1-5	TRBV19	TRBD1	.	CATQPTGEGDQPQHF	TGTGCCACACAACCCACAGGGGAAGGGGATCAGCCCCAGCATTTT
TRBJ2-7	TRBV2	TRBD2	.	CASSEARGLAGMDLYEQYF	TGTGCCAGCAGTGAAGCCCGGGGACTAGCGGGGATGGACCTCTACGAGCAGTACTTC
TRBJ2-1	TRBV27	.	.	CASSFSTGFKQFF	TGTGCCAGCAGTTTCTCTACAGGGTTTAAGCAGTTCTTC
TRBJ2-7	TRBV4-3	TRBD1	once	CASSQEVGQLFYEQYF	TGCGCCAGCAGCCAAGAGGTGGGACAGCTATTCTACGAGCAGTACTTC
TRBJ2-3	TRBV19	.	.	CASSGSPAGDTQYF	TGTGCCAGTAGTGGGAGCCCAGCCGGGGATACGCAGTATTTT
TRBJ2-5	TRBV27	TRBD2	once	CASSEGLAGGPLLETQYF	TGTGCCAGCAGCGAGGGACTAGCGGGGGGGCCCCTTTTAGAGACCCAGTACTTC
TRBJ2-3	TRBV6-5	.	.	CASSSSVDRDTQYF	TGTGCCAGCAGTTCCTCCGTCGATCGGGATACGCAGTATTTT
TRBJ2-2	TRBV27	TRBD2	.	CASSPRTSGTGELFF	TGTGCCAGCAGCCCTCGGACTAGTGGTACCGGGGAGCTGTTTTTT
TRBJ2-2	TRBV4-2	TRBD2	.	CASSQELRRERYTGELFF	TGTGCCAGCAGCCAAGAATTGCGGCGGGAGCGGTACACCGGGGAGCTGTTTTTT
TRBJ2-1	TRBV5-5	TRBD2	few	CASSLERLASHNEQFF	TGTGCCAGCAGCTTGGAGAGACTAGCGAGCCACAATGAGCAGTTCTTC
TRBJ1-3	TRBV9	.	.	CASSAGHGSGNTIYF	TGTGCCAGCAGCGCAGGGCACGGCTCTGGAAACACCATATATTTT
TRBJ1-2	TRBV10-3	TRBD1	.	CASREGAGYTF	TGTGCCAGCAGGGAGGGGGCCGGCTACACCTTC
TRBJ2-7	TRBV21-1	.	.	CASRDRGLLYF	TGTGCCAGCCGGGACAGGGGGTTGCTGTACTTC
TRBJ1-6	TRBV4-1	.	.	CASSRQPTESSYNSPLHF	TGCGCCAGCAGCCGGCAACCCACAGAGAGCTCCTATAATTCACCCCTCCACTTT
TRBJ2-3	TRBV6-1	TRBD2	.	CASSEAGGPPDTQYF	TGTGCCAGCAGTGAAGCGGGAGGGCCCCCAGATACGCAGTATTTT
TRBJ2-1	TRBV15	TRBD1	.	CATSRGQSLNEQFF	TGTGCCACCAGCAGGGGACAGTCTCTCAATGAGCAGTTCTTC
TRBJ2-3	TRBV18	.	.	CASSTGGTDTQYF	TGTGCCAGCTCAACGGGGGGCACAGATACGCAGTATTTT
TRBJ2-5	TRBV7-2	.	.	CASSLRGARETQYF	TGTGCCAGCAGCTTACGGGGGGCGAGAGAGACCCAGTACTTC
TRBJ2-7	TRBV6-1	TRBD1	.	CASSEAPGQGANEQYF	TGTGCCAGCAGTGAAGCCCCGGGACAGGGGGCTAACGAGCAGTACTTC
TRBJ1-3	TRBV5-1	.	.	CASSQTTGSSGNTIYF	TGCGCCAGCAGCCAAACGACGGGGAGCTCTGGAAACACCATATATTTT
TRBJ1-2	TRBV25-1	.	once	CASSEFDRNYGYTF	TGTGCCAGCAGTGAATTCGACAGAAACTATGGCTACACCTTC
TRBJ2-1	TRBV7-2	TRBD2	.	CASSPRSGSRNEQFF	TGTGCCAGCAGCCCACGGAGCGGGAGTAGGAATGAGCAGTTCTTC
TRBJ1-1	TRBV4-2	.	.	CASSRVVRLIMNTEAFF	TGTGCCAGCAGCCGTGTAGTCAGGCTGATAATGAACACTGAAGCTTTCTTT
TRBJ2-3	TRBV29-1	.	few	CSVEVAGSTDTQYF	TGCAGCGTTGAAGTGGCGGGGAGCACAGATACGCAGTATTTT
TRBJ2-3	TRBV4-3	TRBD2	.	CASSQDPGLAGSTDTQYF	TGCGCCAGCAGCCAAGACCCGGGACTAGCGGGAAGCACAGATACGCAGTATTTT
TRBJ2-5	TRBV7-6	TRBD2	once	CASSLNKASGVGTQYF	TGTGCCAGCAGCTTAAACAAGGCTAGCGGGGTTGGGACCCAGTACTTC
TRBJ2-2	TRBV29-1	TRBD1	.	CSVGRGLGTGELFF	TGCAGCGTTGGCAGGGGGCTCGGCACCGGGGAGCTGTTTTTT
TRBJ2-1	TRBV4-3	.	.	CASSQDRTYNEQFF	TGCGCCAGCAGCCAAGATCGAACATACAATGAGCAGTTCTTC
TRBJ2-3	TRBV15	.	once	CATSRMAIGGFTDTQYF	TGTGCCACCAGCAGAATGGCCATCGGCGGCTTCACAGATACGCAGTATTTT
TRBJ2-3	TRBV2	TRBD2	.	CASSAFSGDADTQYF	TGTGCCAGCAGTGCGTTTAGCGGGGACGCAGATACGCAGTATTTT
TRBJ2-1	TRBV9	.	.	CASSGQGLSYNEQFF	TGTGCCAGCAGTGGGCAGGGCCTCTCCTACAATGAGCAGTTCTTC
TRBJ1-2	TRBV10-3	TRBD1	.	CAISVEQGDGYTF	TGTGCCATCAGTGTGGAACAGGGGGATGGCTACACCTTC
TRBJ2-7	TRBV14	.	once	CASSQARAYEQYF	TGTGCCAGCAGCCAGGCCAGGGCCTACGAGCAGTACTTC
TRBJ2-2	TRBV6-1	TRBD1	.	CASRGQPVNTGELFF	TGTGCCAGCAGGGGACAGCCAGTGAACACCGGGGAGCTGTTTTTT
TRBJ1-4	TRBV28	TRBD1	.	CASTTGTGYEKLFF	TGTGCCAGCACAACCGGGACAGGGTACGAAAAACTGTTTTTT